This T cell receptor (beta chain) was retrieved from a study of blood T cells in healthy people across ages. CDR3 size: 12 residues. V dropped 8 bases and J dropped 3 bases, with 11 bases sitting between them. Sample-barcoded 5' priming and a J-beta primer mix drove a second PCR of roughly 7 to 11 cycles. Each CDR3 protein gets one entry after TCRdb re-called the 5' RACE reads with MiXCR. This table has more than 700,000 distinct CDR3 sequences, around 45% appearing once. This sequence was found in a man of 80 years or more in good health. This chain connects TRBV12-3 or TRBV12-4 to TRBJ2-7, with D unclear. Input material: blood. The CDR3 region is CASSFIFYEQYF. CDR3 DNA: TGTGCCAGCTCCTTTATATTCTACGAGCAGTACTTC.